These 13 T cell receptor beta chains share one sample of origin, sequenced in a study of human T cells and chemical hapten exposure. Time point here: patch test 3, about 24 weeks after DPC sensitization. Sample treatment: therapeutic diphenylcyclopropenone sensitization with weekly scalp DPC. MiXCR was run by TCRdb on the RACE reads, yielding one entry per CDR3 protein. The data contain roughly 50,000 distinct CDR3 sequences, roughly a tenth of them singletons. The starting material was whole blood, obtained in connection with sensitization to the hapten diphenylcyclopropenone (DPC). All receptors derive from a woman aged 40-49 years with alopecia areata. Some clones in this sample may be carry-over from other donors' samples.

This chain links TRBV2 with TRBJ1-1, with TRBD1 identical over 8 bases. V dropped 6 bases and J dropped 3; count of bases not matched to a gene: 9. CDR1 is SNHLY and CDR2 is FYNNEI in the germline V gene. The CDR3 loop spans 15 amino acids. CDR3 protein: CASSPVDRGDTEAFF. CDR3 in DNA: TGTGCCAGCAGCCCCGTCGACAGGGGCGACACTGAAGCTTTCTTT. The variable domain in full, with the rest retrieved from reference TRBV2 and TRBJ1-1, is EPEVTQTPSHQVTQMGQEVILRCVPISNHLYFYWYRQILGQKVEFLVSFYNNEISEKSEIFDDQFSVERPDGSNFTLKIRSTKLEDSAMYFCASSPVDRGDTEAFFGQGTRLTVV.

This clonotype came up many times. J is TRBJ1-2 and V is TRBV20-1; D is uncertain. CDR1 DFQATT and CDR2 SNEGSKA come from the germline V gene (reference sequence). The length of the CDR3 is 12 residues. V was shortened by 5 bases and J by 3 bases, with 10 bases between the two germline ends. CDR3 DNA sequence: TGCAGTGCTGGGCGGAGGGACTATGGCTACACCTTC. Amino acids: CSAGRRDYGYTF.

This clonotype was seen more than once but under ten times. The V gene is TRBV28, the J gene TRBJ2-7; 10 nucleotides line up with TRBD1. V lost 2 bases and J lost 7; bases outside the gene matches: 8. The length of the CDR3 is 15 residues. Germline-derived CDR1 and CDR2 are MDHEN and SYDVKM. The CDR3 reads CASSLGFDRGLEQYF. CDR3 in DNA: TGTGCCAGCAGTTTAGGTTTCGACAGGGGGCTTGAGCAGTACTTC.

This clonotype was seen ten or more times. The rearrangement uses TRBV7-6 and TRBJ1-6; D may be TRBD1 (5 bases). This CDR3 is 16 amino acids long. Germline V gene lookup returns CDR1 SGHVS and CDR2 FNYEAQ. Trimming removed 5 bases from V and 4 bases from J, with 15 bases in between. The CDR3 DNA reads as TGTGCCAGCAGCCCCCAGGGCTCGGGATATAATTCACCCCTCCACTTT. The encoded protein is CASSPQGSGYNSPLHF.

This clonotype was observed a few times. CDR3 coding DNA: TGTGCCAGCAGTTACGGCAGGGGCCGCTCCTACGAGCAGTACTTC. This translates into CASSYGRGRSYEQYF. This chain uses TRBV6-2 or TRBV6-3 with TRBJ2-7; D may be TRBD1 (6 bases). Germline CDR1 MNHEY, CDR2 SVGEGT. CDR3 size: 15 residues. Trimming took off 2 bases at V and 0 bases at J, with 11 bases between the two ends.

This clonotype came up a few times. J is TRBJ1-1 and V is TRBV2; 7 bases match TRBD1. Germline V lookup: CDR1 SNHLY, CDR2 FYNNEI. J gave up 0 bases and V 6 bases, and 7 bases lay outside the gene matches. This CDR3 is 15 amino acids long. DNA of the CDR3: TGTGCCAGCAGAGAAAGCACAGGGGTGAACACTGAAGCTTTCTTT. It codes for CASRESTGVNTEAFF.

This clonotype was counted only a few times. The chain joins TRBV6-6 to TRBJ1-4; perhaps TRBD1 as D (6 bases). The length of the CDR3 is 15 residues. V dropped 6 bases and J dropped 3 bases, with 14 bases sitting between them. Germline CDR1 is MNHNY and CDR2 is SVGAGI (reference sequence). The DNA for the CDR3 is TGTGCCAGCAGCCGAGGGGGGGTGGCTAATGAAAAACTGTTTTTT. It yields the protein CASSRGGVANEKLFF.

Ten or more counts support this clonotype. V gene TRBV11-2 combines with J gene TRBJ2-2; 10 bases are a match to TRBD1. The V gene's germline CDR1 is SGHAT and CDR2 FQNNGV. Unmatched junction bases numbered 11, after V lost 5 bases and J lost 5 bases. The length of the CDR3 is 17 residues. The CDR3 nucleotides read TGTGCCAGCAGCAAGACAGGGGGCCCCCACGATACCGGGGAGCTGTTTTTT. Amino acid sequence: CASSKTGGPHDTGELFF.

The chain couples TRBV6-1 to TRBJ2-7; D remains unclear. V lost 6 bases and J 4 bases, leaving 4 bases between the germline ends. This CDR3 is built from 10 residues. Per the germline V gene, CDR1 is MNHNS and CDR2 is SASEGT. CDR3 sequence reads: CASRLYEQYF. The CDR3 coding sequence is TGTGCCAGCAGGCTATACGAGCAGTACTTC.

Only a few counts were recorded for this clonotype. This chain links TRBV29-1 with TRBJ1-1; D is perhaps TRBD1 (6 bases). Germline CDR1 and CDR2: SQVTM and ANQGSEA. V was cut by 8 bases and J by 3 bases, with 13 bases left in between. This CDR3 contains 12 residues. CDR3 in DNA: TGCAGCTCACGACAGGAGGACACTGAAGCTTTCTTT. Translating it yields CSSRQEDTEAFF.

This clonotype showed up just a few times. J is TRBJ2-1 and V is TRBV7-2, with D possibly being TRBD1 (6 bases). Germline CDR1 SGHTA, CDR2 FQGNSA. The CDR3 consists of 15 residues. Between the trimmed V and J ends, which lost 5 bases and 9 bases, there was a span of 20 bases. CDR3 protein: CASSPQGAGAGEQFF. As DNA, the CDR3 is TGTGCCAGCAGCCCGCAGGGCGCAGGGGCGGGTGAGCAGTTCTTC.

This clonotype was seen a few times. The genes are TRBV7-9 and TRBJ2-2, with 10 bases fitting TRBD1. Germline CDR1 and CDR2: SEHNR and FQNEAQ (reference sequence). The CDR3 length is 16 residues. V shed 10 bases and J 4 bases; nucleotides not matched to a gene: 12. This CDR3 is CATPTGGGSGTGELFF. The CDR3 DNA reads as TGTGCCACCCCGACAGGGGGCGGATCGGGCACCGGGGAGCTGTTTTTT.

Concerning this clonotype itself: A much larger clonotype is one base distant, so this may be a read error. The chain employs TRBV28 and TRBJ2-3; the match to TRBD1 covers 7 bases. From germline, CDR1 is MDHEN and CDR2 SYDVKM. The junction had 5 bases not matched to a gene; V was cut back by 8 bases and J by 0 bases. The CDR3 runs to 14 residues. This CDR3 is CASGNRGSTDTQYF. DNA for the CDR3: TGTGCCAGCGGTAACAGGGGTAGCACAGATACGCAGTATTTT.